This paragraph covers one T cell receptor beta chain sequence. Its antigen is undetermined. PCR primers comprised 60 Vbeta and 13 Jbeta primers. Assay used: immunoSEQ multiplex PCR; TCRdb lists only in-frame clones, some missing. The sample table sets out fewer than 95,000 clones. The sample belongs to a study of cytomegalovirus exposure and HLA in healthy donors. Study in general: Prior work identified more than 90 million unique TCR beta sequences in some 200 million T cells.

The CDR3 totals 15 residues. CDR1 is SGHTA and CDR2 is FQGNSA in the germline V gene. After removal of 1 base from V and 7 bases from J, the junction contained 2 bases not matched to a gene. Overall study results and limits: Sequencing had likely introduced a cluster of highly shared sequence variants as an artifact.

The receptor was isolated from a middle-aged woman in good health and CMV-seropositive. The rearrangement uses TRBV7-2 and TRBJ1-6; 9 bases match TRBD1. Sequenced material: PBMCs. The CDR3 DNA follows: TGTGCCAGCAGCTTAGTTGGACAGGGGAATTCACCCCTCCACTTT. Residues: CASSLVGQGNSPLHF. Drawing the rest from reference TRBV7-2 and TRBJ1-6, the complete variable domain is GAGVSQSPSNKVTEKGKDVELRCDPISGHTALYWYRQSLGQGLEFLIYFQGNSAPDKSGLPSDRFSAERTGGSVSTLTIQRTQQEDSAVYLCASSLVGQGNSPLHFGNGTRLTVT.